This T cell receptor beta chain was documented in a study of T-cell reconstitution after alpha-beta-depleted transplantation in children. In this sample, this clonotype turned up many times. The CDR3 spans 13 residues. Trimming took 3 bases from V and 8 from J, leaving 13 bases between them. Preparation of the TCRbeta library was carried out with unique molecular identifiers. One entry per CDR3 protein results from TCRdb running MiXCR on the PCR reads. The data show around 22,000 distinct CDR3 sequences, approximately 11% seen once. Sequenced here: PBMCs from the stem cell graft donor, sampled from the stem cell graft. The sequence derives from a human donor who donated a stem cell graft to a child with chronic granulomatous disease. This chain connects TRBV12-3 or TRBV12-4 to TRBJ1-2, with a tentative D call TRBD1 (6 bases). CDR3 DNA sequence: TGTGCCAGCAGTTTCCAGGGGCGCAAAGGCTACACCTTC. Translating it yields CASSFQGRKGYTF.